This T cell receptor (beta chain) is drawn from a study of tumor-infiltrating lymphocytes in primary liver carcinoma. Worth noting for this clonotype: Its antigen remains unknown. At one end, the junction sequence differs from germline, possibly due to a read error.

Study findings and constraints: Whereas tumor region pairs overlapped more, tumor-adjacent and tumor-blood pairs overlapped less. Present in all five tumor regions were only about 7-25% of the top clones.

From unsorted bulk tissue weighing about 17-30 mg, DNA and RNA were co-extracted. Total RNA (around 500 ng) served as template for TCR beta cDNA synthesis primed by a constant-region primer. Libraries for TCR beta were built through three nested multiplex PCR rounds, which together made up a slightly modified ARM-PCR procedure. TCRdb re-analysed the multiplex PCR reads in MiXCR, keeping a single row per CDR3 protein. The sample yields approximately 190,000 distinct CDR3 sequences, roughly 80% seen once. The sequenced material came from tumor tissue from primary liver carcinoma. The clonotype was recovered from a man in his forties with primary liver carcinoma and hepatitis B virus infection.

The CDR3 DNA follows: TGCAACGTTGACGGAGGTCCCAGGGAGGCTTTCTTT. This codes for CNVDGGPREAFF. The V gene is TRBV29-1, the J gene TRBJ1-1, with D possibly matching TRBD1 (5 bases). Germline V gene data show CDR1 as SQVTM and CDR2 as ANQGSEA. The CDR3 contains 12 residues.